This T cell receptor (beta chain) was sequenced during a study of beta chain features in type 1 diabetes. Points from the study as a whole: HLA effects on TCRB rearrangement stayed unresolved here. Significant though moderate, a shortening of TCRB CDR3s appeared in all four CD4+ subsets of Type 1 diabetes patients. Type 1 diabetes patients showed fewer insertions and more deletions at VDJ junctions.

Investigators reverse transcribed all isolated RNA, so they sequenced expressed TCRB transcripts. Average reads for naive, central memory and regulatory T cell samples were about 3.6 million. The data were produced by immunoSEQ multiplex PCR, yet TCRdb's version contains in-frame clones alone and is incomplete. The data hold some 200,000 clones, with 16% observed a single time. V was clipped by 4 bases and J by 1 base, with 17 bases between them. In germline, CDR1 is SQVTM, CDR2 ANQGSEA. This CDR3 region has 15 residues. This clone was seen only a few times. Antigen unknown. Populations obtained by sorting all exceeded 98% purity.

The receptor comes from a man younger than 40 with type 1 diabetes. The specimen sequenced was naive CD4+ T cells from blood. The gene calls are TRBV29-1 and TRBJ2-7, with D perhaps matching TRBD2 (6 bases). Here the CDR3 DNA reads TGCAGCGTTGTTAAGGGCGGGACCTCATCCTACGAGCAGTACTTC. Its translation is CSVVKGGTSSYEQYF.